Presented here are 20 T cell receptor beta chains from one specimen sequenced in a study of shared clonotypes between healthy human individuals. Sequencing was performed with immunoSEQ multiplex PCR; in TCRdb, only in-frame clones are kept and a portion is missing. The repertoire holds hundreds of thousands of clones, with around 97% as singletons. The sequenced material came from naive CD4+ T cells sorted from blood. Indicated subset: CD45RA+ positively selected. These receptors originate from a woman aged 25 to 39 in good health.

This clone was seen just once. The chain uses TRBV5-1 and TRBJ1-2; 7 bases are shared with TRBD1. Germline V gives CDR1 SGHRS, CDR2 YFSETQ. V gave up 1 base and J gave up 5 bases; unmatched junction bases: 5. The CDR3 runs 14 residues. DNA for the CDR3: TGCGCCAGCAGCTTGCTAGGACAGGAATATGGCTACACCTTC. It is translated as CASSLLGQEYGYTF.

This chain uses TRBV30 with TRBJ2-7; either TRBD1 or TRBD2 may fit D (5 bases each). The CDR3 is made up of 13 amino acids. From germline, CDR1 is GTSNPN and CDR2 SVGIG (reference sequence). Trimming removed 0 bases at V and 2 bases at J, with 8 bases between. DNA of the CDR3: TGTGCCTGGAGTGTAATGGGGGCCTACGAGCAGTACTTC. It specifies CAWSVMGAYEQYF.

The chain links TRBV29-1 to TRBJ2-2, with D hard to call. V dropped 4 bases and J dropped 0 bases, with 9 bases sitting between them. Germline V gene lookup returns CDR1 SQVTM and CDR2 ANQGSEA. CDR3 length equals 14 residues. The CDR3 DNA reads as TGCAGCGTTGGTGGCCCCTCGAACACCGGGGAGCTGTTTTTT. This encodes CSVGGPSNTGELFF.

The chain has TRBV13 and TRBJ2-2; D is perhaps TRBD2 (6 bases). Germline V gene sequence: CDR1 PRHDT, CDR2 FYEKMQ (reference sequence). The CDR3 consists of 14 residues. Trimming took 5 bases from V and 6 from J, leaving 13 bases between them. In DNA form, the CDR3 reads TGTGCCAGCAGCCTGAGGGGAGGATCCGGGGAGCTGTTTTTT. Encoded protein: CASSLRGGSGELFF.

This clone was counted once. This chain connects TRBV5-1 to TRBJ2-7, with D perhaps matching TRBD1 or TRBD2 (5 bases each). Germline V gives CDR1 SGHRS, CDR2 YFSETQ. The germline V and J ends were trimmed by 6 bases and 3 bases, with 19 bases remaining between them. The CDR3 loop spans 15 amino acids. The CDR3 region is CASKEEHRGRYEQYF. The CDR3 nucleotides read TGCGCCAGCAAGGAGGAGCACCGGGGACGCTACGAGCAGTACTTC.

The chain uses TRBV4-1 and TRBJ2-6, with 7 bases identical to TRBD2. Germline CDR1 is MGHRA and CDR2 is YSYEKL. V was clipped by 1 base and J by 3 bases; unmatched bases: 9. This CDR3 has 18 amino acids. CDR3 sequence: CASSQVGREKGGANVLTF. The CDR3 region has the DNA TGCGCCAGCAGCCAAGTGGGGCGGGAGAAGGGTGGGGCCAACGTCCTGACTTTC.

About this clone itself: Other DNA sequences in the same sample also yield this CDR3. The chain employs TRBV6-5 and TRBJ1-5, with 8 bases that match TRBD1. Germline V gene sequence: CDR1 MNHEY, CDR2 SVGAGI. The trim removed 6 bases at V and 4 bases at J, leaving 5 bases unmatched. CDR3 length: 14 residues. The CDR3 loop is CASSLGQGNQPQHF. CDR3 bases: TGTGCCAGCAGCCTCGGACAGGGAAATCAGCCCCAGCATTTT.

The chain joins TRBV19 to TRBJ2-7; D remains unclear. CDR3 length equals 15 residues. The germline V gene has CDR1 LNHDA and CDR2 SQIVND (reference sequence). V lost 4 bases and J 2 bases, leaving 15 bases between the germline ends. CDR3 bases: TGTGCCAGTAGTAATTTTCTTCGCCCCACCTACGAGCAGTACTTC. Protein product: CASSNFLRPTYEQYF.

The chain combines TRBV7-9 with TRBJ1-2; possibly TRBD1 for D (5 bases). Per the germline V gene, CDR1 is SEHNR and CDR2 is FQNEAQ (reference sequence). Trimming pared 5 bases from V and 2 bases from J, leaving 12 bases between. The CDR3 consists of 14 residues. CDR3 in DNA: TGTGCCAGCAGCCCATATAGACAGAACTATGGCTACACCTTC. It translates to CASSPYRQNYGYTF.

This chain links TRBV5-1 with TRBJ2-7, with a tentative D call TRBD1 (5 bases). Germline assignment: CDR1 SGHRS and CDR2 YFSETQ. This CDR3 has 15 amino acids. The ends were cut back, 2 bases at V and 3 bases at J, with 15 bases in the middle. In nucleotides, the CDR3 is TGCGCCAGCAGCTTACAGGAAGGCCGGCACTACGAGCAGTACTTC. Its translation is CASSLQEGRHYEQYF. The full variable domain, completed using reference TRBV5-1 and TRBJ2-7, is KAGVTQTPRYLIKTRGQQVTLSCSPISGHRSVSWYQQTPGQGLQFLFEYFSETQRNKGNFPGRFSGRQFSNSRSEMNVSTLELGDSALYLCASSLQEGRHYEQYFGPGTRLTVT.

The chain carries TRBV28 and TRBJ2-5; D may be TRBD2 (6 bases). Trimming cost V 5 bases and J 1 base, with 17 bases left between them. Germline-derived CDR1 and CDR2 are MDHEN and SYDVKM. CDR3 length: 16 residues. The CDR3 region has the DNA TGTGCCAGCAGTGTTAGGAGGGCCCCAACCCAAGAGACCCAGTACTTC. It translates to CASSVRRAPTQETQYF. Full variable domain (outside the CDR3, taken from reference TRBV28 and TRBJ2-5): DVKVTQSSRYLVKRTGEKVFLECVQDMDHENMFWYRQDPGLGLRLIYFSYDVKMKEKGDIPEGYSVSREKKERFSLILESASTNQTSMYLCASSVRRAPTQETQYFGPGTRLLVL.

The CDR3 loop reads CASISYAGNTEAFF. CDR3 coding DNA: TGTGCCAGCATTTCTTATGCCGGGAACACTGAAGCTTTCTTT. The rearrangement joins TRBV2 to TRBJ1-1; D ambiguous. The CDR3 runs to 14 residues. Germline V gives CDR1 SNHLY, CDR2 FYNNEI. The germline V and J ends were trimmed by 7 bases and 1 base, with 13 bases remaining between them.

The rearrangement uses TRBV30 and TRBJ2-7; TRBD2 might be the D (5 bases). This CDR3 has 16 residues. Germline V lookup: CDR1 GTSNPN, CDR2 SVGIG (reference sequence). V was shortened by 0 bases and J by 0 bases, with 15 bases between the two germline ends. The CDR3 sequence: CAWSVPGGLRSYEQYF. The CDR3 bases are TGTGCCTGGAGTGTACCTGGCGGACTCCGCTCCTACGAGCAGTACTTC.

The CDR3: CSSSGVSGSYEQYF. The CDR3 bases are TGCAGCTCATCAGGGGTAAGCGGGTCCTACGAGCAGTACTTC. The gene calls are TRBV29-1 and TRBJ2-7, with D perhaps given as TRBD1 or TRBD2 (6 bases each). The CDR3 is 14 amino acids. CDR1 and CDR2 (germline): SQVTM, ANQGSEA. V lost 8 bases to trimming and J lost 1 base, with 18 bases between them.

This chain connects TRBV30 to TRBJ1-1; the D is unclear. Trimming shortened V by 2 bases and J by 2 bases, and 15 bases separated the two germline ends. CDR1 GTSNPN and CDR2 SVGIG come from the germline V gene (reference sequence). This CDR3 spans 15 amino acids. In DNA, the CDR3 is TGTGCCTGGAGTCCCTCTCGGGGAGGAAACACTGAAGCTTTCTTT. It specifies CAWSPSRGGNTEAFF.

The CDR3 nucleotides are TGTGCCAGCAGCTTGGTTCCGACTATTTTTCAGTCCAATGAGCAGTTCTTC. Translating it yields CASSLVPTIFQSNEQFF. V gene TRBV5-5 combines with J gene TRBJ2-1; maybe TRBD2 (5 bases). CDR3 length: 17 amino acids. The germline V gene has CDR1 SGHKS and CDR2 YYEKEE (reference sequence). V lost 0 bases, J lost 6 bases, and 19 bases lay in between.

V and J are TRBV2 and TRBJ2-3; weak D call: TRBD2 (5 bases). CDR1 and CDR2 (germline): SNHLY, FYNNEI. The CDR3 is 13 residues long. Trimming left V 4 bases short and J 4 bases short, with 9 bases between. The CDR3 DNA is TGTGCCAGCAGTGTTGAGGGCGCAGATACGCAGTATTTT. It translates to CASSVEGADTQYF.

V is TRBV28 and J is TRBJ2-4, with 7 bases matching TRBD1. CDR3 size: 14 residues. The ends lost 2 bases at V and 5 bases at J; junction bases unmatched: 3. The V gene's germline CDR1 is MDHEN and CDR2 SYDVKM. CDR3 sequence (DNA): TGTGCCAGCAGTTTAACAGGGGCTCAAAACATTCAGTACTTC. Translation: CASSLTGAQNIQYF. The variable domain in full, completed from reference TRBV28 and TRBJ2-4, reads DVKVTQSSRYLVKRTGEKVFLECVQDMDHENMFWYRQDPGLGLRLIYFSYDVKMKEKGDIPEGYSVSREKKERFSLILESASTNQTSMYLCASSLTGAQNIQYFGAGTRLSVL.

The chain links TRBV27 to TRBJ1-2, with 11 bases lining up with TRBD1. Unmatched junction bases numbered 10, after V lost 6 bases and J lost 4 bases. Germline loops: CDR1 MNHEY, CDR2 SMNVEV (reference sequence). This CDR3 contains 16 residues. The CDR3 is CASSSRTGGAGYGYTF. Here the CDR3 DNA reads TGTGCCAGCAGCAGCCGGACAGGGGGCGCAGGCTATGGCTACACCTTC.

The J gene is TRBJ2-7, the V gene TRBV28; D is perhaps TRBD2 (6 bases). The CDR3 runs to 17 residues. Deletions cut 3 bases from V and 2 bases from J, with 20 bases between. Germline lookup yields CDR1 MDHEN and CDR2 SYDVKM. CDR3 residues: CASSLGGRRIHTYEQYF. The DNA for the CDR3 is TGTGCCAGCAGTTTGGGGGGACGTCGAATTCACACCTACGAGCAGTACTTC.